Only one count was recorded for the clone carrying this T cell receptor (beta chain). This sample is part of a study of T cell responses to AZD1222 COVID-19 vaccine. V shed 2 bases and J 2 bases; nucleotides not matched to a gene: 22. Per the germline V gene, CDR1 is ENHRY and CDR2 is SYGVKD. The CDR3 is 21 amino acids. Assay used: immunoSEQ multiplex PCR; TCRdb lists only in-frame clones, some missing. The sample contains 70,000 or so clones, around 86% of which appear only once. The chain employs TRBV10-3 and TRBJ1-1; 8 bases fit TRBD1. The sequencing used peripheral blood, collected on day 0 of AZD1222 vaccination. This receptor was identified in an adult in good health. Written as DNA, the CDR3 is TGTGCCATCAGTGAGCCCCAGCTGGGGGTGCGGGACAGGAGTTTAAACACTGAAGCTTTCTTT. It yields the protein CAISEPQLGVRDRSLNTEAFF.